Each of the 31 T cell receptor beta chains below was sequenced from the same sample in a study of T cell responses to AZD1222 COVID-19 vaccine. Sequencing was performed with immunoSEQ multiplex PCR; in TCRdb, only in-frame clones are kept and a portion is missing. The sample lists around 110,000 clones, 90% to 95% occurring once. This specimen was peripheral blood, taken 28 days after the second AZD1222 dose. All receptors derive from an adult who received the AZD1222 COVID-19 vaccine.

The chain is built from TRBV5-1 and TRBJ2-3; D is possibly TRBD1 or TRBD2 (5 bases each). Looked up from germline, CDR1 is SGHRS and CDR2 is YFSETQ. The germline V and J ends were trimmed by 0 bases and 3 bases, with 17 bases remaining between them. This CDR3 is 17 amino acids long. CDR3 sequence: CASSLAGAPTVTDTQYF. As DNA, the CDR3 is TGCGCCAGCAGCTTGGCCGGGGCCCCTACGGTAACAGATACGCAGTATTTT.

The V call is TRBV7-6, the J call TRBJ1-2; possibly TRBD1 for D (5 bases). CDR1 and CDR2 from the germline V gene are SGHVS and FNYEAQ. The CDR3 is 16 residues long. V gave up 3 bases and J gave up 0 bases, with 14 bases separating them. CDR3 sequence reads: CASSLGGGEANYGYTF. The CDR3, as DNA: TGTGCCAGCAGCTTGGGCGGGGGAGAAGCTAACTATGGCTACACCTTC.

In this sample, this clone turned up once. The J gene is TRBJ1-1, the V gene TRBV5-1; D ambiguous. The CDR3 has 16 amino acids. Germline V lookup: CDR1 SGHRS, CDR2 YFSETQ. V was cut by 0 bases and J by 5 bases, with 17 bases left in between. The CDR3 region is CASSLGARTILTEAFF. The CDR3 DNA is TGCGCCAGCAGCTTGGGGGCTCGGACTATTTTAACTGAAGCTTTCTTT.

The rearrangement joins TRBV4-1 to TRBJ2-2, with D perhaps given as TRBD1 or TRBD2 (5 bases each). Trimming removed 0 bases from V and 3 bases from J, with 23 bases in between. The V gene's germline CDR1 is MGHRA and CDR2 YSYEKL. The CDR3 totals 20 residues. DNA of the CDR3: TGCGCCAGCAGCCAAGATTTGGGACGACCATTCCTAGGGGACACCGGGGAGCTGTTTTTT. It translates to CASSQDLGRPFLGDTGELFF.

V and J are TRBV4-1 and TRBJ2-7; TRBD2 matches at 9 bases. CDR3 length: 18 amino acids. V lost 0 bases, J lost 6 bases, and 15 bases stayed unmatched. Germline V gene sequence: CDR1 MGHRA, CDR2 YSYEKL. CDR3 amino acids: CASSQETPASGVLGEQYF. DNA of the CDR3: TGCGCCAGCAGCCAAGAAACCCCGGCTAGCGGGGTGCTGGGCGAGCAGTACTTC.

The V and J genes are TRBV6-4 and TRBJ2-1; 8 nucleotides match TRBD2. The CDR3 contains 14 residues. The V gene end was trimmed by 4 bases and the J gene end by 5 bases; junction bases not matched to a gene: 4. Germline CDR1 and CDR2: MRHNA and SNTAGT. The CDR3 loop reads CASSVLAENNEQFF. CDR3 in DNA: TGTGCCAGCAGTGTACTAGCGGAAAACAATGAGCAGTTCTTC.

The chain links TRBV11-2 to TRBJ1-6; no reliable D call. The CDR3 is 14 residues long. V was clipped by 3 bases and J by 5 bases, with 8 bases between them. The germline V gene has CDR1 SGHAT and CDR2 FQNNGV. CDR3 residues: CASSLNGDNSPLHF. The CDR3 DNA is TGTGCCAGCAGCTTGAACGGGGATAATTCACCCCTCCACTTT.

V and J are TRBV6-6 and TRBJ1-4; D might be TRBD1 (5 bases). V shed 2 bases and J shed 6 bases, with 16 bases lying between them. The germline CDR1 and CDR2 sequences are MNHNY and SVGAGI (reference sequence). The CDR3 is made up of 16 amino acids. CDR3 sequence: CASSYEGNIRDEKLFF. CDR3 DNA sequence: TGTGCCAGCAGTTACGAGGGGAACATTCGGGATGAAAAACTGTTTTTT.

The chain couples TRBV11-1 to TRBJ2-7; tentative D call: TRBD1 (6 bases). The CDR3 contains 14 residues. Trimming removed 4 bases from V and 4 bases from J, with 14 bases in between. Per germline, CDR1 SGHAT and CDR2 FQDESV (reference sequence). Here the CDR3 reads CASSYYRESYEQYF. The CDR3 coding sequence is TGTGCCAGCAGCTACTACAGGGAGTCTTACGAGCAGTACTTC.

The count of this clone is one. The chain is built from TRBV14 and TRBJ2-1, with D unresolved. The CDR3 contains 16 residues. Germline V gene lookup returns CDR1 SGHDN and CDR2 FVKESK. Trimming took 0 bases from V and 0 from J, leaving 9 bases between them. CDR3 protein: CASSQETTSSYNEQFF. The CDR3 DNA reads as TGTGCCAGCAGCCAAGAGACAACGAGCTCCTACAATGAGCAGTTCTTC.

The genes are TRBV6-2 or TRBV6-3 and TRBJ2-1; TRBD2 matches at 10 bases. V dropped 6 bases and J dropped 4; count of bases not matched to a gene: 6. The germline CDR1 and CDR2 sequences are MNHEY and SVGEGT. CDR3 length: 15 amino acids. The CDR3 DNA reads as TGTGCCAGCAGCTCTCGGACTAGCGGTTACAATGAGCAGTTCTTC. Amino acids: CASSSRTSGYNEQFF.

This clone was found a few times. The chain employs TRBV6-4 and TRBJ2-3; D possibly uses TRBD1 or TRBD2 (5 bases each). The germline V gene has CDR1 MRHNA and CDR2 SNTAGT. The CDR3 contains 13 residues. V dropped 3 bases and J dropped 1 base, with 5 bases sitting between them. CDR3 in DNA: TGTGCCAGCAGTGAGGGGGGCACAGATACGCAGTATTTT. This encodes CASSEGGTDTQYF.

The chain couples TRBV27 to TRBJ1-1, with D unresolved. The CDR3 extends over 13 amino acids. Germline CDR1 reads MNHEY; CDR2 reads SMNVEV (reference sequence). Trimming took off 4 bases at V and 1 base at J, with 7 bases between the two ends. CDR3 nucleotide sequence: TGTGCCAGCAGTTCATGGGCGAACACTGAAGCTTTCTTT. This codes for CASSSWANTEAFF.

The J gene is TRBJ1-1, the V gene TRBV6-5; D not certain. The length of the CDR3 is 10 residues. CDR1 MNHEY and CDR2 SVGAGI come from the germline V gene. The CDR3 loop is CASRATEAFF. The CDR3 DNA reads TGTGCTAGTAGGGCCACTGAAGCTTTCTTT.

The chain joins TRBV18 to TRBJ1-1, with 9 positions matching TRBD1. After removal of 5 bases from V and 2 bases from J, the junction contained 6 bases not matched to a gene. Germline loops: CDR1 KGHSH, CDR2 LQKENI. There are 15 residues in the CDR3. For the CDR3, the DNA is TGTGCCAGCTCATATCCGGGACAGGGCAACACTGAAGCTTTCTTT. The encoded protein is CASSYPGQGNTEAFF.

The chain uses TRBV27 and TRBJ2-1, with D uncertain. The CDR3 spans 13 residues. Germline CDR1 is MNHEY and CDR2 is SMNVEV (reference sequence). V lost 6 bases and J 0 bases, leaving 6 bases between the germline ends. CDR3: CASRWDSYNEQFF. CDR3 DNA sequence: TGTGCCAGCAGATGGGACTCCTACAATGAGCAGTTCTTC.

This chain's CDR3 is CAISQQGNTEAFF. The CDR3 DNA sequence: TGTGCCATCAGCCAACAGGGGAACACTGAAGCTTTCTTT. The chain joins TRBV10-3 to TRBJ1-1; D possibly corresponds to TRBD1 (6 bases). Germline CDR1 and CDR2: ENHRY and SYGVKD. There are 13 residues in the CDR3. V was shortened by 6 bases and J by 1 base, with 9 bases between the two germline ends.

This chain uses TRBV27 with TRBJ2-7; D is perhaps TRBD2 (6 bases). Looked up from germline, CDR1 is MNHEY and CDR2 is SMNVEV (reference sequence). The V end was cut by 6 bases, the J end by 6 bases, with 18 bases between. The CDR3 totals 14 residues. The CDR3 DNA follows: TGTGCCAGCAGGGCGGGGCGGGGTACAGGCGAGCAGTACTTC. This sequence encodes CASRAGRGTGEQYF.

The chain couples TRBV6-5 to TRBJ1-1, with a possible D match to TRBD1 (5 bases). The germline V and J ends were trimmed by 2 bases and 5 bases, with 12 bases remaining between them. Germline CDR1 and CDR2: MNHEY and SVGAGI. This CDR3 region has 14 residues. CDR3 sequence (DNA): TGTGCCAGCAGTTACGGAGGGGCGCAGACTGAAGCTTTCTTT. This codes for CASSYGGAQTEAFF.

The V gene is TRBV15, the J gene TRBJ1-5, with TRBD1 matching 9 bases. The CDR3 length is 15 residues. With V trimmed by 3 bases and J by 6 bases, 6 bases remained unmatched. CDR1 is LNHNV and CDR2 is YYDKDF in the germline V gene (reference sequence). The CDR3, as DNA: TGTGCCACCAGCAGCAAAGACAGGGGGGGTCAGCCCCAGCATTTT. Its protein is CATSSKDRGGQPQHF.

The V and J genes are TRBV6-1 and TRBJ2-1, with D uncertain. Germline CDR1 MNHNS, CDR2 SASEGT. Trimming shortened V by 2 bases and J by 1 base, and 12 bases separated the two germline ends. The CDR3 length is 16 residues. Written as DNA, the CDR3 is TGTGCCAGCAGTGAACCCGGCCACGGATCCTACAATGAGCAGTTCTTC. This codes for CASSEPGHGSYNEQFF.

This clone was recorded once. The rearrangement joins TRBV11-2 to TRBJ1-1; D not certain. In germline, CDR1 is SGHAT, CDR2 FQNNGV. This CDR3 has 13 residues. V was shortened by 5 bases and J by 4 bases, with 11 bases between the two germline ends. The CDR3 region is CASSPVRVTEAFF. Here the CDR3 DNA reads TGTGCCAGCAGCCCGGTCCGGGTCACTGAAGCTTTCTTT.

The chain has TRBV7-2 and TRBJ2-6; D is unresolved. The CDR3 runs 17 residues. Germline values: CDR1 SGHTA, CDR2 FQGNSA. Trimming removed 7 bases from V and 0 bases from J, with 16 bases in between. The CDR3 region is CASTPRQPYSGANVLTF. The DNA for the CDR3 is TGTGCCAGCACCCCCCGGCAGCCCTACTCTGGGGCCAACGTCCTGACTTTC.

The gene calls are TRBV7-9 and TRBJ2-5; 7 bases are shared with TRBD2. V lost 0 bases to trimming and J lost 5 bases; unmatched junction nucleotides: 0. This CDR3 is 13 amino acids long. The germline V gene has CDR1 SEHNR and CDR2 FQNEAQ (reference sequence). CDR3: CASSLAGGETQYF. In nucleotides, the CDR3 is TGTGCCAGCAGCTTAGCGGGAGGGGAGACCCAGTACTTC.

This chain uses TRBV7-9 with TRBJ1-1; weak D call: TRBD1 (5 bases). This CDR3 region has 13 residues. With 2 bases removed from V and 3 bases from J, the gap between germline ends came to 7 bases. Looked up from germline, CDR1 is SEHNR and CDR2 is FQNEAQ (reference sequence). The CDR3 DNA follows: TGTGCCAGCAGCTTAACGGGGGACACTGAAGCTTTCTTT. Translated, it gives CASSLTGDTEAFF.

This chain links TRBV19 with TRBJ1-4, with 10 bases matching TRBD1. This CDR3 is 14 amino acids long. Losses at the gene ends were 6 bases for V and 5 bases for J; bases not matched to a gene: 3. Germline lookup yields CDR1 LNHDA and CDR2 SQIVND (reference sequence). The CDR3 sequence: CASRQGQGNEKLFF. The DNA for the CDR3 is TGTGCCAGTAGGCAGGGACAGGGGAATGAAAAACTGTTTTTT.

The chain joins TRBV6-1 to TRBJ1-2, with D possibly being TRBD1 (5 bases). Germline V gene sequence: CDR1 MNHNS, CDR2 SASEGT. The CDR3 totals 16 residues. V dropped 4 bases and J dropped 0 bases, with 15 bases sitting between them. The CDR3 region is CASSVGVMASNYGYTF. As DNA, the CDR3 is TGTGCCAGCAGTGTAGGGGTGATGGCTTCTAACTATGGCTACACCTTC.

This rearrangement joins TRBV7-9 to TRBJ1-4, with D hard to call. The CDR3 consists of 15 residues. Germline V gene data show CDR1 as SEHNR and CDR2 as FQNEAQ (reference sequence). Trimming took 5 bases from V and 10 from J, leaving 20 bases between them. CDR3 sequence: CASSPLSERFGKLFF. CDR3 DNA: TGTGCCAGCAGCCCTCTAAGCGAGCGTTTCGGAAAACTGTTTTTT.

V gene TRBV9 combines with J gene TRBJ1-4; 11 nucleotides agree with TRBD1. CDR3 size: 16 residues. J lost 7 bases, V lost 3 bases, and 8 bases had no gene match. Per germline, CDR1 SGDLS and CDR2 YYNGEE. Here the CDR3 DNA reads TGTGCCAGCAGCGCCGGGACAGGGGGGAGTAGTGAAAAACTGTTTTTT. Translating it yields CASSAGTGGSSEKLFF. The full variable domain, with the rest looked up from reference TRBV9 and TRBJ1-4, is DSGVTQTPKHLITATGQRVTLRCSPRSGDLSVYWYQQSLDQGLQFLIQYYNGEERAKGNILERFSAQQFPDLHSELNLSSLELGDSALYFCASSAGTGGSSEKLFFGSGTQLSVL.

There are a few counts of this clone. The rearrangement links TRBV7-9 to TRBJ1-4; D is undetermined. CDR1 and CDR2 (germline): SEHNR, FQNEAQ (reference sequence). CDR3 length: 15 amino acids. V was cut by 0 bases and J by 6 bases, with 11 bases left in between. CDR3 amino acids: CASSLAGSPYEKLFF. The CDR3 DNA sequence: TGTGCCAGCAGCTTAGCGGGCAGCCCATATGAAAAACTGTTTTTT.

This clone was counted only a few times. The V gene is TRBV7-8, the J gene TRBJ1-1, with D unclear. The V and J ends lost 3 bases and 7 bases respectively, with 15 bases between them. The CDR3 totals 14 residues. Germline CDR1 is SGHVS and CDR2 is FQNEAQ. The CDR3 sequence is CASSFTPSAGEAFF. DNA of the CDR3: TGTGCCAGCAGCTTTACACCGTCCGCGGGTGAAGCTTTCTTT.